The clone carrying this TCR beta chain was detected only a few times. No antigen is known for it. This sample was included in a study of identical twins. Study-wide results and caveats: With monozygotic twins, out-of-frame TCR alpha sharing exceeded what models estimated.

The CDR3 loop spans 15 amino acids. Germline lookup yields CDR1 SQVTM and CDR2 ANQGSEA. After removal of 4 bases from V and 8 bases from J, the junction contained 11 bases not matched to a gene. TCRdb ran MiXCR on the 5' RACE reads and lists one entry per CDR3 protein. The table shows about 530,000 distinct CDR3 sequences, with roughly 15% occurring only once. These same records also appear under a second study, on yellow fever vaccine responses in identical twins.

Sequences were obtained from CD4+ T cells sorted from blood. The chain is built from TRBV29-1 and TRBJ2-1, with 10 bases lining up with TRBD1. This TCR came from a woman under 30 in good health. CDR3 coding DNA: TGCAGCGTTGTACCGGGACAGGGGATCTGGGATGAGCAGTTCTTC. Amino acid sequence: CSVVPGQGIWDEQFF.